This paragraph covers one T cell receptor beta chain sequence. Which antigen it targets is not known. Base quality data are lacking; no much larger clone is found one base away. This entry comes from a study of control samples from healthy donors and cancer patients (TCRdb year 2020). Its CDR3 holds 15 amino acids, cysteine through phenylalanine. The read is trimmed to its CDR3 DNA, 45 bases read in frame from base 1. Per the germline V gene, SGHTA is the CDR1 and FQGNSA is the CDR2. V is cut back by 2 bases and J by 3 bases, with 6 bases in the junction unmatched. The library was produced with the immunoSEQ multiplex PCR assay. Drawn from immuneACCESS, this table holds only the in-frame rearrangements with V and J called that TCRdb kept. Clones are partly lost; checked studies trace under half to an unresolved V gene and leave the rest unexplained. The sample includes approximately 84,000 clones, with roughly four fifths observed a single time. The ten largest clones capture 8.5% to 10% of the sample.

This clonotype was obtained from a woman aged 60-70 years in good health. Sequencing used blood. The V and J genes are TRBV7-2 and TRBJ1-1; 7 nucleotides in the junction match TRBD1. In nucleotides, the sequence is TGTGCCAGCAGCTTAAGGCAGGGGGGGTACACTGAAGCTTTCTTT. Its product reads: CASSLRQGGYTEAFF.